These 16 T cell receptor beta chains were all obtained from the same sample, sequenced in a study of blood T cell repertoires in COVID-19. Sequencing used immunoSEQ multiplex PCR; TCRdb keeps in-frame clones, though not all of them. The table records tens of thousands of clones, about 90% of them present only once. The sample taken for sequencing was peripheral blood. The receptors derive from a human donor with active COVID-19. The donor label of this sample is uncertain.

The rearrangement joins TRBV5-4 to TRBJ2-1; 8 nucleotides align to TRBD2. There are 13 residues in the CDR3. Trimming removed 0 bases from V and 12 bases from J; junction bases left unmatched: 5. Germline loops: CDR1 SGHNT, CDR2 YYREEE (reference sequence). CDR3 region: CASSLGSGNRQFF. The CDR3 nucleotides are TGTGCCAGCAGCTTGGGTAGCGGGAATCGGCAGTTCTTC.

V gene TRBV4-2 combines with J gene TRBJ2-3; TRBD2 matches at 11 bases. With V trimmed by 1 base and J by 3 bases, 6 bases remained unmatched. This CDR3 is built from 17 residues. Germline CDR1 is LGHNA and CDR2 is YNFKEQ. CDR3 in amino acids: CASSQAASGRSTDTQYF. The CDR3 nucleotides are TGTGCCAGCAGCCAAGCCGCTAGCGGGAGGTCGACAGATACGCAGTATTTT.

The chain uses TRBV24-1 and TRBJ1-5; 7 bases line up with TRBD1. With V trimmed by 5 bases and J by 3 bases, 3 bases remained unmatched. Germline V gives CDR1 KGHDR, CDR2 SFDVKD. The CDR3 runs to 14 residues. The CDR3 region has the DNA TGTGCCACCAGTGGACAGGGCTACAATCAGCCCCAGCATTTT. This gives the protein CATSGQGYNQPQHF.

CDR3 nucleotides: TGTGCCAGCAGCCAAGGAGTCCAAGGGGGAAGAGGGGATACGCAGTATTTT. This codes for CASSQGVQGGRGDTQYF. This sequence joins TRBV3-1 (or the pseudogene TRBV3-2) and TRBJ2-3; a possible D gene is TRBD1 (6 bases). Germline CDR1 is LGHDT and CDR2 is YNNKEL (reference sequence). V lost 1 base and J 6 bases, leaving 20 bases between the germline ends. The CDR3 runs to 17 residues.

The chain combines TRBV6-5 with TRBJ1-6; D is unresolved. There are 15 residues in the CDR3. Germline V gene data show CDR1 as MNHEY and CDR2 as SVGAGI. Trimming left V 6 bases short and J 3 bases short, with 12 bases between. The CDR3 region has the DNA TGTGCCAGCAGGCTTGTGGCAGACTATAATTCACCCCTCCACTTT. This translates into CASRLVADYNSPLHF.

The chain carries TRBV7-8 and TRBJ2-2; D remains unclear. Trimming stripped 1 base from V and 6 bases from J, with 9 bases between. The germline CDR1 and CDR2 sequences are SGHVS and FQNEAQ. There are 14 residues in the CDR3. The CDR3 sequence is CASSLDIAAGELFF. The DNA for the CDR3 is TGTGCCAGCAGCTTAGATATAGCTGCCGGGGAGCTGTTTTTT.

The V call is TRBV24-1, the J call TRBJ1-2; D is undetermined. Per germline, CDR1 KGHDR and CDR2 SFDVKD. This CDR3 is built from 11 residues. Between the trimmed V and J ends, which lost 3 bases and 5 bases, there was a span of 3 bases. CDR3 residues: CATSDQYGYTF. As DNA, the CDR3 is TGTGCCACCAGTGATCAATATGGCTACACCTTC.

The chain is built from TRBV3-1 (or the pseudogene TRBV3-2) and TRBJ2-3; weak D call: TRBD2 (6 bases). The V end lost 3 bases, the J end lost 0 bases, and 13 bases lay between the germline ends. CDR1 and CDR2 (germline): LGHDT, YNNKEL (reference sequence). This CDR3 has 16 residues. In DNA, the CDR3 is TGTGCCAGCAGCCAGGGTCTAGCGCCTAGCACAGATACGCAGTATTTT. Translated: CASSQGLAPSTDTQYF.

This chain joins TRBV2 and TRBJ2-3, with D tentatively TRBD2 (5 bases). This CDR3 has 13 residues. Germline V gives CDR1 SNHLY, CDR2 FYNNEI. V lost 3 bases and J 6 bases, leaving 10 bases between the germline ends. DNA of the CDR3: TGTGCCAGCAGTGAGTGGCGAGGGGATACGCAGTATTTT. Protein: CASSEWRGDTQYF.

The rearrangement joins TRBV4-1 to TRBJ2-1; TRBD2 agrees at 8 bases. Per germline, CDR1 MGHRA and CDR2 YSYEKL. V lost 1 base to trimming and J lost 2 bases; unmatched junction nucleotides: 7. This CDR3 has 17 amino acids. The CDR3 loop is CASSQVLAVRAYNEQFF. Written as DNA, the CDR3 is TGCGCCAGCAGCCAAGTACTAGCGGTCAGGGCCTACAATGAGCAGTTCTTC.

A note on this clone: Other DNA sequences in this specimen translate into the identical CDR3. The rearrangement links TRBV18 to TRBJ2-1, with D possibly matching TRBD2 (7 bases). CDR3 size: 18 residues. Germline-derived CDR1 and CDR2 are KGHSH and LQKENI. Between the trimmed V and J ends, which lost 6 bases and 0 bases, there was a span of 21 bases. DNA of the CDR3: TGTGCCAGCTCGCCTGAGATAGGGGGGGAGCGCTCCTACAATGAGCAGTTCTTC. Translating it yields CASSPEIGGERSYNEQFF.

The J gene is TRBJ2-1, the V gene TRBV5-1; 7 bases match TRBD2. The CDR3 covers 16 residues. The germline V gene encodes CDR1 SGHRS and CDR2 YFSETQ. Germline trimming cut 4 bases from V and 0 bases from J; bases unmatched to any gene: 7. The CDR3 spells CASSTVAGYSYNEQFF. CDR3 DNA sequence: TGCGCCAGCAGCACCGTAGCGGGTTACTCCTACAATGAGCAGTTCTTC.

The chain carries TRBV6-5 and TRBJ1-1; the D gene is possibly TRBD1 (5 bases). Germline CDR1 reads MNHEY; CDR2 reads SVGAGI. The V and J ends lost 2 bases and 3 bases respectively, with 16 bases between them. The CDR3 is made up of 16 amino acids. The chain's CDR3 is CASSYDGRGGHTEAFF. The CDR3 DNA follows: TGTGCCAGCAGTTACGATGGAAGGGGAGGCCACACTGAAGCTTTCTTT.

The CDR3 nucleotides are TGTGCCAGCAGCGTAGCTGGGACTAGCGGGAGCTTCGATGAGCAGTTCTTC. Protein sequence: CASSVAGTSGSFDEQFF. The chain links TRBV9 to TRBJ2-1, with 14 positions matching TRBD2. The CDR3 spans 17 residues. From germline, CDR1 is SGDLS and CDR2 YYNGEE. V lost 0 bases to trimming and J lost 8 bases; unmatched junction nucleotides: 7. The full variable domain, rest sourced from reference TRBV9 and TRBJ2-1, is DSGVTQTPKHLITATGQRVTLRCSPRSGDLSVYWYQQSLDQGLQFLIQYYNGEERAKGNILERFSAQQFPDLHSELNLSSLELGDSALYFCASSVAGTSGSFDEQFFGPGTRLTVL.

The rearrangement joins TRBV2 to TRBJ1-6; possible D gene TRBD1, 6 bases. Per the germline V gene, CDR1 is SNHLY and CDR2 is FYNNEI. CDR3 size: 15 residues. The germline V and J ends were trimmed by 6 bases and 9 bases, with 18 bases remaining between them. CDR3 loop: CASSQQGPRGSPLHF. In nucleotides, the CDR3 is TGTGCCAGCAGCCAACAGGGACCGAGGGGTTCACCCCTCCACTTT. The full variable domain, with the rest looked up from reference TRBV2 and TRBJ1-6, is EPEVTQTPSHQVTQMGQEVILRCVPISNHLYFYWYRQILGQKVEFLVSFYNNEISEKSEIFDDQFSVERPDGSNFTLKIRSTKLEDSAMYFCASSQQGPRGSPLHFGNGTRLTVT.

This clone was recorded once. This chain uses TRBV4-3 with TRBJ1-1; perhaps TRBD1 as D (5 bases). CDR1 and CDR2 (germline): LGHNA, YSLEER. Deletions cut 0 bases from V and 1 base from J, with 9 bases between. The CDR3 extends over 15 amino acids. Here the CDR3 DNA reads TGCGCCAGCAGCCAAGATCGGGGGGGGAACACTGAAGCTTTCTTT. It codes for CASSQDRGGNTEAFF.